Listed here are 21 T cell receptor beta chains from one sample, sequenced in a study of Ad26.COV2.S vaccination and SARS-CoV-2 variants. Clones were sequenced by immunoSEQ multiplex PCR, and TCRdb holds only the in-frame ones, with some missing. The sample contains some 450,000 clones, about nine tenths of which appear only once. The treatment was: some 19 received Ad26.COV2.S at low or high dose, single or two shots; several received placebo; per-sample allocation not given. Specimen acquisition occurred on day 63 following the initial vaccine or placebo injection. The input for sequencing was peripheral blood, taken in a trial of Ad26.COV2.S vaccine versus placebo. The receptors derive from a person between 18 and 59 years old who received the Ad26.COV2.S COVID-19 vaccine or a placebo.

This sequence joins TRBV14 and TRBJ2-1, with a weak D call TRBD1 (5 bases). The CDR3 has 15 residues. V was clipped by 0 bases and J by 3 bases, with 9 bases between them. Germline V gene lookup returns CDR1 SGHDN and CDR2 FVKESK. CDR3 bases: TGTGCCAGCAGCCAAGATAGGGGCCGCTACAATGAGCAGTTCTTC. This gives the protein CASSQDRGRYNEQFF.

This CDR3 is CASSLDGGRVNSPLHF. The CDR3 DNA reads TGTGCCAGCAGCTTAGATGGGGGCCGGGTTAATTCACCCCTCCACTTT. The chain has TRBV11-2 and TRBJ1-6; the D gene is possibly TRBD1 (6 bases). The V gene's germline CDR1 is SGHAT and CDR2 FQNNGV. The V end was cut by 0 bases, the J end by 6 bases, with 12 bases between. The length of the CDR3 is 16 residues.

The rearrangement joins TRBV6-5 to TRBJ2-1; TRBD2 might be the D (6 bases). The V and J ends lost 4 bases and 15 bases respectively, with 13 bases between them. Germline V gene lookup returns CDR1 MNHEY and CDR2 SVGAGI. The CDR3 sequence is 11 residues long. CDR3 sequence: CASSSGRDRFF. CDR3 coding DNA: TGTGCCAGCAGTTCAGGGCGGGATCGGTTCTTC.

The chain links TRBV9 to TRBJ2-1; possible D gene TRBD2, 6 bases. The germline gives CDR1 SGDLS, CDR2 YYNGEE. There are 16 residues in the CDR3. The V end was cut by 1 base, the J end by 2 bases, with 13 bases between. CDR3 DNA sequence: TGTGCCAGCAGCGTACGCGGGGAAGGGGCCTACAATGAGCAGTTCTTC. It specifies CASSVRGEGAYNEQFF.

This chain connects TRBV9 to TRBJ2-3; D unresolved. V was clipped by 3 bases and J by 0 bases, with 14 bases between them. Germline lookup yields CDR1 SGDLS and CDR2 YYNGEE. The CDR3 totals 16 residues. In DNA, the CDR3 is TGTGCCAGCAGCGCCCAACCTTACTCTAGCACAGATACGCAGTATTTT. Translation: CASSAQPYSSTDTQYF.

The rearrangement links TRBV5-8 to TRBJ1-4, with no clear D. The germline CDR1 and CDR2 sequences are SGHTS and YDEGEE. Trimming removed 4 bases from V and 0 bases from J, with 13 bases in between. The CDR3 contains 16 residues. The CDR3 DNA is TGTGCCAGCAGCCTACAAGGAGCAGCAACTAATGAAAAACTGTTTTTT. This translates into CASSLQGAATNEKLFF.

V usage is TRBV11-1 and J usage is TRBJ2-5, with D perhaps matching TRBD2 (6 bases). Per the germline V gene, CDR1 is SGHAT and CDR2 is FQDESV (reference sequence). The CDR3 length is 13 residues. The ends were cut back, 3 bases at V and 1 base at J, with 6 bases in the middle. This CDR3 is CASSFSGQETQYF. Written as DNA, the CDR3 is TGTGCCAGCAGCTTTAGCGGCCAAGAGACCCAGTACTTC.

V gene TRBV6-6 combines with J gene TRBJ1-4; a possible D gene is TRBD1 (5 bases). Trimming pared 5 bases from V and 4 bases from J, leaving 20 bases between. CDR3 length equals 17 residues. Germline V lookup: CDR1 MNHNY, CDR2 SVGAGI (reference sequence). The DNA for the CDR3 is TGTGCCAGCAGTCGTGGTACAGGCCCTATGGGTAATGAAAAACTGTTTTTT. Protein product: CASSRGTGPMGNEKLFF.

The J gene is TRBJ2-7, the V gene TRBV10-3, with TRBD2 as a possible D gene (7 bases). There are 16 residues in the CDR3. Deletions cut 3 bases from V and 1 base from J, with 16 bases between. The germline CDR1 and CDR2 sequences are ENHRY and SYGVKD. The DNA of the CDR3 is TGTGCCATCAGTGAAAATATCGGGGGGACATCCTACGAGCAGTACTTC. This encodes CAISENIGGTSYEQYF.

The gene calls are TRBV28 and TRBJ1-2, with 8 bases that match TRBD1. Trimming at V came to 10 bases and at J to 3 bases, leaving 4 bases not matched to a gene. Germline loops: CDR1 MDHEN, CDR2 SYDVKM. This CDR3 is 12 amino acids long. The CDR3 sequence is CATGGQDYGYTF. CDR3 bases: TGTGCCACAGGGGGACAGGACTATGGCTACACCTTC.

The chain employs TRBV7-3 and TRBJ2-2; the D gene is possibly TRBD2 (5 bases). This CDR3 is built from 14 residues. From germline, CDR1 is SGHTA and CDR2 FQGTGA. V lost 0 bases and J lost 6, with 8 bases in between. CDR3 sequence reads: CASSLTQRPGELFF. The CDR3 bases are TGTGCCAGCAGCTTAACCCAGCGGCCCGGGGAGCTGTTTTTT. The full variable domain, rest sourced from reference TRBV7-3 and TRBJ2-2, is GAGVSQTPSNKVTEKGKYVELRCDPISGHTALYWYRQSLGQGPEFLIYFQGTGAADDSGLPNDRFFAVRPEGSVSTLKIQRTERGDSAVYLCASSLTQRPGELFFGEGSRLTVL.

This sequence joins TRBV25-1 and TRBJ2-7; 7 bases are a match to TRBD1. The CDR3 length is 13 residues. From germline, CDR1 is MGHDK and CDR2 SYGVNS. Losses at the gene ends were 6 bases for V and 2 bases for J; bases not matched to a gene: 4. The CDR3 loop reads CASSTGEAYEQYF. The CDR3 DNA reads as TGTGCCAGCAGCACAGGGGAAGCCTACGAGCAGTACTTC.

The rearrangement links TRBV5-5 to TRBJ2-7; D remains ambiguous. Trimming removed 4 bases at V and 3 bases at J, with 14 bases between. This CDR3 contains 14 residues. CDR1 and CDR2 from the germline V gene are SGHKS and YYEKEE (reference sequence). CDR3 in amino acids: CASSPRLELYEQYF. CDR3 sequence (DNA): TGTGCCAGCAGCCCCCGACTGGAACTCTACGAGCAGTACTTC.

The rearrangement uses TRBV5-1 and TRBJ2-1, with TRBD2 identical over 12 bases. Germline trimming cut 4 bases from V and 2 bases from J; bases unmatched to any gene: 1. The CDR3 is made up of 15 amino acids. Germline V CDR1 and CDR2: SGHRS, YFSETQ. The chain's CDR3 is CASSRTSGAYNEQFF. The CDR3 DNA reads as TGCGCCAGCAGCAGGACTAGCGGGGCCTACAATGAGCAGTTCTTC.

This clone has a handful of counts. The chain is built from TRBV19 and TRBJ1-5, with D maybe TRBD1 (6 bases). This CDR3 comprises 15 residues. V was clipped by 3 bases and J by 2 bases, with 11 bases between them. Germline lookup yields CDR1 LNHDA and CDR2 SQIVND (reference sequence). The CDR3 is CASSISRGGNQPQHF. In nucleotides, the CDR3 is TGTGCCAGTAGTATTAGTAGGGGGGGCAATCAGCCCCAGCATTTT.

The V and J genes are TRBV7-2 and TRBJ1-4; unclear D gene. The CDR3 covers 15 residues. Germline CDR1 reads SGHTA; CDR2 reads FQGNSA. The V gene lost 1 base and the J gene lost 3 bases, with 9 bases spanning the gap. The CDR3 is CASSLVVGANEKLFF. CDR3 in DNA: TGTGCCAGCAGCTTAGTGGTGGGTGCTAATGAAAAACTGTTTTTT.

The rearrangement joins TRBV4-1 to TRBJ2-3, with 10 bases lining up with TRBD2. Germline CDR1 MGHRA, CDR2 YSYEKL. CDR3 size: 16 residues. V was pared by 4 bases and J by 2 bases, with 6 bases of the junction left unmatched. As DNA, the CDR3 is TGCGCCAGCAGCCGGGCACTAGCGGGAAACACAGATACGCAGTATTTT. Encoded protein: CASSRALAGNTDTQYF.

This chain joins TRBV7-2 and TRBJ2-1; 8 bases align to TRBD2. Germline V lookup: CDR1 SGHTA, CDR2 FQGNSA. The J segment lost 7 bases and the V segment lost 5 bases, leaving 7 bases of the junction unmatched. The CDR3 runs to 14 residues. CDR3 bases: TGTGCCAGCAGCCTGAGCGGGAGTGGTAATGAGCAGTTCTTC. It encodes CASSLSGSGNEQFF.

The DNA of the CDR3 is TGTGCCAGCAGCCGGACTAGCGGGAGGGACGAAAGGCAGTATTTT. Protein product: CASSRTSGRDERQYF. V gene TRBV6-2 or TRBV6-3 combines with J gene TRBJ2-3; 15 bases fit TRBD2. Germline CDR1 is MNHEY and CDR2 is SVGEGT. The ends lost 6 bases at V and 11 bases at J; junction bases unmatched: 9. The CDR3 loop spans 15 amino acids.

The V and J genes are TRBV4-3 and TRBJ2-5; tentative D call: TRBD1 (7 bases). Germline CDR1 reads LGHNA; CDR2 reads YSLEER. Trimming took 4 bases from V and 5 from J, leaving 17 bases between them. This CDR3 has 15 residues. CDR3 sequence (DNA): TGCGCCAGCAGCCCTGGTACCGCAGGGGGGGAGACCCAGTACTTC. Translating gives CASSPGTAGGETQYF.

This clone was recorded once. This chain links TRBV4-3 with TRBJ1-4; D is perhaps TRBD1 (5 bases). V was trimmed by 0 bases and J by 5 bases, leaving 13 bases between them. Germline assignment: CDR1 LGHNA and CDR2 YSLEER. CDR3 length: 16 amino acids. As DNA, the CDR3 is TGCGCCAGCAGCCAAGACCCACGGGACGCAAATGAAAAACTGTTTTTT. It codes for CASSQDPRDANEKLFF.